This record covers a single T cell receptor (beta chain). The germline V gene has CDR1 MNHEY and CDR2 SVGAGI. V lost 6 bases, J lost 0 bases, and 4 bases stayed unmatched. The CDR3 extends over 14 amino acids. Donors came from a validation cohort of approximately 110 subjects, distinct from the first 666-subject cohort. Profiling relied on immunoSEQ multiplex PCR, and the TCRdb table lists in-frame clones only, not all of them. The sample holds about 160,000 clones, around 96% seen once. This specimen comes from a study of cytomegalovirus exposure and HLA in healthy donors. The chain links TRBV6-5 to TRBJ2-5; 7 bases fit TRBD2. This clonotype originated in a woman aged 18-29 years in good health and CMV-seronegative. Sequences were obtained from PBMCs. CDR3 protein: CASSRGGNQETQYF. The CDR3 DNA reads TGTGCCAGCAGCCGCGGGGGAAACCAAGAGACCCAGTACTTC.